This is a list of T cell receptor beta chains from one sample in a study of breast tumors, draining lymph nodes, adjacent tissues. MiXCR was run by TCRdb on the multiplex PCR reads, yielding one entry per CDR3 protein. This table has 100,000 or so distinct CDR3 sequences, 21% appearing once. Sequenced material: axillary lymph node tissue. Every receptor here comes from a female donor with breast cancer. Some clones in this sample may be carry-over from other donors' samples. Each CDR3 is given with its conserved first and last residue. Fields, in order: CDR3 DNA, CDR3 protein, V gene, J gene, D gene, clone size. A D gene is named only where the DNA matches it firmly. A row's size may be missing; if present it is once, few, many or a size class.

CDR3nt: TGTGCCACCAGCGGCCTGGGAGGTGGATACAATGAGCAGTTCTTC; CDR3aa: CATSGLGGGYNEQFF; v_gene: TRBV15; j_gene: TRBJ2-1; d_gene: NA; abundance: many
CDR3nt: TGCGCCAGCAGCCGCATAGACAACTCCTACGAGCAGTACTTC; CDR3aa: CASSRIDNSYEQYF; v_gene: TRBV4-1; j_gene: TRBJ2-7; d_gene: NA; abundance: many
CDR3nt: TGTGCCAGCAGCTTAGTCGCCGGCAATGAGCAGTTCTTC; CDR3aa: CASSLVAGNEQFF; v_gene: TRBV11-3; j_gene: TRBJ2-1; d_gene: NA; abundance: many
CDR3nt: TGCGCCAGCAGGCTGACCGAGCGGGACCCGAGGGATGAGCAGTTCTTC; CDR3aa: CASRLTERDPRDEQFF; v_gene: TRBV4-1; j_gene: TRBJ2-1; d_gene: TRBD2; abundance: many
CDR3nt: TGTGCCAGCAGTCGGGAGGGGGCAGATACGCAGTATTTT; CDR3aa: CASSREGADTQYF; v_gene: TRBV9; j_gene: TRBJ2-3; d_gene: TRBD2; abundance: NA
CDR3nt: TGTGCCACCAGTGACCAGCCGGGACAGTCGGGGGGAAACACCATATATTTT; CDR3aa: CATSDQPGQSGGNTIYF; v_gene: TRBV24-1; j_gene: TRBJ1-3; d_gene: TRBD1; abundance: many
CDR3nt: TGTGCCAGCAGCTTCCTGACTAGCGGGGGGGCGGTCAATGAGCAGTTCTTC; CDR3aa: CASSFLTSGGAVNEQFF; v_gene: TRBV12-3/TRBV12-4; j_gene: TRBJ2-1; d_gene: TRBD2; abundance: many
CDR3nt: TGTGCCAGCAGCCCGACAGCCCGGCAGGACTACACCTTC; CDR3aa: CASSPTARQDYTF; v_gene: TRBV7-9; j_gene: TRBJ1-2; d_gene: NA; abundance: many
CDR3nt: TGTGCCAGCAGTGAAATCCGGGGCCCGCTACAGCCCCAGCATTTT; CDR3aa: CASSEIRGPLQPQHF; v_gene: TRBV2; j_gene: TRBJ1-5; d_gene: NA; abundance: many
CDR3nt: TGTGCCAGCTCACCTCCGGGAGCTAACTATGGCTACACCTTC; CDR3aa: CASSPPGANYGYTF; v_gene: TRBV18; j_gene: TRBJ1-2; d_gene: NA; abundance: NA
CDR3nt: TGTGCCAGCAGTGGACAGGGGGTGGATGAGACCCAGTACTTC; CDR3aa: CASSGQGVDETQYF; v_gene: TRBV6-6; j_gene: TRBJ2-5; d_gene: TRBD1; abundance: many
CDR3nt: TGTGCCAGCAGCTTTTTTGGAGTAGCTCCCGGCAATGAGCAGTTCTTC; CDR3aa: CASSFFGVAPGNEQFF; v_gene: TRBV7-2; j_gene: TRBJ2-1; d_gene: NA; abundance: NA